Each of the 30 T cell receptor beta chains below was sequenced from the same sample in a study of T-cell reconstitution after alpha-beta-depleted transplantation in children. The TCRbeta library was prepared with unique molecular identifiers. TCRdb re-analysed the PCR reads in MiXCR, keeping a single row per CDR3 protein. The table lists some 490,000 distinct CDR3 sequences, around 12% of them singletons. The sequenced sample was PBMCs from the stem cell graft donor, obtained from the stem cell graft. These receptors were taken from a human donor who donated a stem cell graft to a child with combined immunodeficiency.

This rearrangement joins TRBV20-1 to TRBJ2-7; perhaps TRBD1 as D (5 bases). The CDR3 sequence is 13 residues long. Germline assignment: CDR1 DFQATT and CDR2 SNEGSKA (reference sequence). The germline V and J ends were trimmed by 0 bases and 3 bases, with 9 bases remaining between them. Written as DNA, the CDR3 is TGCAGTGCTAGAGATGGGGCCCTCTACGAGCAGTACTTC. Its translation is CSARDGALYEQYF.

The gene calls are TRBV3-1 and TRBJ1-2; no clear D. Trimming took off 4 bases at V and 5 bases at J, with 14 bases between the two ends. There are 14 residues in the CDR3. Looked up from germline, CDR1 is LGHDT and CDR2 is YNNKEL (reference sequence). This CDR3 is CASSLESLKYGYTF. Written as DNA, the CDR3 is TGTGCCAGCAGCCTCGAGTCCTTAAAGTATGGCTACACCTTC.

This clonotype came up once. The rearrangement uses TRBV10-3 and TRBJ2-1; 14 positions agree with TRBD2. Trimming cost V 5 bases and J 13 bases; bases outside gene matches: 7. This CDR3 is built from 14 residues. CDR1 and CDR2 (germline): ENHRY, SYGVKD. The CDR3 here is CAISPWTSGRKQFF. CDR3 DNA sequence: TGTGCCATCAGTCCCTGGACTAGCGGGAGGAAACAGTTCTTC.

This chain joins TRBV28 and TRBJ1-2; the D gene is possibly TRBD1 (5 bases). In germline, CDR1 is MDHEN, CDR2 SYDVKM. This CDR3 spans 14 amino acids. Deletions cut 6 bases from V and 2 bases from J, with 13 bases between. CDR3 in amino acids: CASRTTGDNYGYTF. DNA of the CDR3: TGTGCCAGCAGAACCACAGGTGACAACTATGGCTACACCTTC.

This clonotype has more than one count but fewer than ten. The CDR3 nucleotides are TGTGCCACCAGCAGAGACAGGCGACGCAATGAGCAGTTCTTC. Protein: CATSRDRRRNEQFF. The V and J genes are TRBV15 and TRBJ2-1; D not resolved. This CDR3 has 14 amino acids. With 0 bases removed from V and 6 bases from J, the gap between germline ends came to 9 bases. Germline V gene sequence: CDR1 LNHNV, CDR2 YYDKDF (reference sequence).

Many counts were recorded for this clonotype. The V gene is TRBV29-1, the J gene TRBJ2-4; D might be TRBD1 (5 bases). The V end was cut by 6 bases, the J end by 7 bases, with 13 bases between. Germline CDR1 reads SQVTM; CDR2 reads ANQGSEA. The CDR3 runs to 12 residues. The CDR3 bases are TGCAGCGTCTACGGCCAGGGCAACATTCAGTACTTC. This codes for CSVYGQGNIQYF. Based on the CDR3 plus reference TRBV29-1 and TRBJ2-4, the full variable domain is SAVISQKPSRDICQRGTSLTIQCQVDSQVTMMFWYRQQPGQSLTLIATANQGSEATYESGFVIDKFPISRPNLTFSTLTVSNMSPEDSSIYLCSVYGQGNIQYFGAGTRLSVL.

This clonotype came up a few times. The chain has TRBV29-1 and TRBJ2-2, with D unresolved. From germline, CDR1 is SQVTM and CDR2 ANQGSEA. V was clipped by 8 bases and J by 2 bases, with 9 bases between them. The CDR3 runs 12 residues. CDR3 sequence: CSCATNTGELFF. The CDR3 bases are TGCAGCTGCGCCACTAACACCGGGGAGCTGTTTTTT.

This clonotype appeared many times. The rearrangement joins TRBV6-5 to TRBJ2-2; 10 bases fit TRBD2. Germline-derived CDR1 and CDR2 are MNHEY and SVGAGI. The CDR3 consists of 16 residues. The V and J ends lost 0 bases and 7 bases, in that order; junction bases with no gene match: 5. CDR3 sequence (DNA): TGTGCCAGCAGTTACTCCCTAGCGGGAGTCATCGGGGAGCTGTTTTTT. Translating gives CASSYSLAGVIGELFF.

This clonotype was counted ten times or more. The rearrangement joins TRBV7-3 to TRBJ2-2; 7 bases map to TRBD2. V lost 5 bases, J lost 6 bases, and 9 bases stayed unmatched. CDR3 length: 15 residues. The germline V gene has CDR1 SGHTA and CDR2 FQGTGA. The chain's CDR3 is CASSPYGGDAGELFF. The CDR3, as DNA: TGTGCCAGCAGCCCCTATGGGGGGGACGCCGGGGAGCTGTTTTTT.

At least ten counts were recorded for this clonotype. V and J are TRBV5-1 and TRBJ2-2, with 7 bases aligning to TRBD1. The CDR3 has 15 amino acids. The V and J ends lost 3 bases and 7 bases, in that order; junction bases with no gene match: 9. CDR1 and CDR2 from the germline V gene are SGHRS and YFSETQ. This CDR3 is CASSSWDRIGGELFF. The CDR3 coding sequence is TGCGCCAGCAGCTCCTGGGACAGAATAGGCGGGGAGCTGTTTTTT.

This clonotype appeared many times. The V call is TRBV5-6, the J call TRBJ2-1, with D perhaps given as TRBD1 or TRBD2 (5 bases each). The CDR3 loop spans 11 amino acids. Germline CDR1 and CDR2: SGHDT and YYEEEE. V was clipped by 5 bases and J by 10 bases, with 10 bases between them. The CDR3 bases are TGTGCCAGCAGTCGGGGACGGGAGCAGTTCTTC. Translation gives CASSRGREQFF.

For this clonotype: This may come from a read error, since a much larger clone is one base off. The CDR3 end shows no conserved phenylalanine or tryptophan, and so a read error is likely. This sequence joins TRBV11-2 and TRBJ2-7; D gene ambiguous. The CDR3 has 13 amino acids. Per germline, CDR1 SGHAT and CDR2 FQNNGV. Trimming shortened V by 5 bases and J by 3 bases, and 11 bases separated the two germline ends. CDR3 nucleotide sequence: TGTGCCAGCAGCCCTGATGTTAGCTACGAGCAGTACTCC. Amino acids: CASSPDVSYEQYS.

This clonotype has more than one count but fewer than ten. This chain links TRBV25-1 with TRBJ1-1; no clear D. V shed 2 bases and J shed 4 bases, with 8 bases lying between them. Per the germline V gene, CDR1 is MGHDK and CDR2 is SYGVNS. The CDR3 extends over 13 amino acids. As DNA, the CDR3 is TGTGCCAGCAGTGAACCGGGTTCCACTGAAGCTTTCTTT. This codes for CASSEPGSTEAFF.

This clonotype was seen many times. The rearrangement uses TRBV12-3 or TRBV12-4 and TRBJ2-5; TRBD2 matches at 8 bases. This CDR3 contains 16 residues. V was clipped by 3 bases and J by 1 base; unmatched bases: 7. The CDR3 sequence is CASSLGLAGTQETQYF. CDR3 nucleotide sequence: TGTGCCAGCAGTTTGGGTCTAGCGGGTACCCAAGAGACCCAGTACTTC.

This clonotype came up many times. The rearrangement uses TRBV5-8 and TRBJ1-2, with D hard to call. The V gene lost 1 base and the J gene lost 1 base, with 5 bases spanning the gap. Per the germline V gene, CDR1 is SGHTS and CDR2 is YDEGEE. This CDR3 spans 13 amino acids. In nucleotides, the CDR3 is TGTGCCAGCAGCTTGTTGAATAACTATGGCTACACCTTC. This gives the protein CASSLLNNYGYTF.

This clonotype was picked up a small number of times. This CDR3 is CASSLDGRAFNEQFF. The DNA of the CDR3 is TGTGCCAGCAGCTTAGACGGGAGGGCCTTTAATGAGCAGTTCTTC. The chain uses TRBV7-8 and TRBJ2-1, with TRBD2 identical over 8 bases. The CDR3 length is 15 residues. Germline loops: CDR1 SGHVS, CDR2 FQNEAQ. Unmatched junction bases numbered 6, after V lost 1 base and J lost 7 bases.

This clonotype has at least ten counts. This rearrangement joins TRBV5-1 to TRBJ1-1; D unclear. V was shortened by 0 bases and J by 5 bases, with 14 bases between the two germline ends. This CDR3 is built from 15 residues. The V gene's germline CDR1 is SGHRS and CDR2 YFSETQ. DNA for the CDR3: TGCGCCAGCAGCTTGGATGGGTGGCGGGTTACTGAAGCTTTCTTT. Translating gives CASSLDGWRVTEAFF.

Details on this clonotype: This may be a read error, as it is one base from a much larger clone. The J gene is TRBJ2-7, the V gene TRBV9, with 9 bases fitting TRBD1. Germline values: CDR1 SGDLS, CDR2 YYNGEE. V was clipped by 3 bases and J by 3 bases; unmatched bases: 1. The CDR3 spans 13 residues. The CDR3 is CASSATGGYEQYF. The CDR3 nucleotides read TGTGCCAGCAGCGCGACAGGGGGCTACGAGCAGTACTTC.

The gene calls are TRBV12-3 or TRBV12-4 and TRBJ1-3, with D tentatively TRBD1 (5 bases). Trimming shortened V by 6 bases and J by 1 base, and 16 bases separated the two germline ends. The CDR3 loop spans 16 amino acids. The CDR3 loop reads CASSGTRVNSGNTIYF. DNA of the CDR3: TGTGCCAGCAGCGGGACCAGGGTTAATTCTGGAAACACCATATATTTT.

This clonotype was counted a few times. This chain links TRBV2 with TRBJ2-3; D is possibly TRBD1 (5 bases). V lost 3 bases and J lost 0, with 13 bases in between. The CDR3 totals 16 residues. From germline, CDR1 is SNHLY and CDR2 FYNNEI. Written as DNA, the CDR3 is TGTGCCAGCAGTGACCCAGGGTCCCCTAGCACAGATACGCAGTATTTT. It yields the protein CASSDPGSPSTDTQYF.

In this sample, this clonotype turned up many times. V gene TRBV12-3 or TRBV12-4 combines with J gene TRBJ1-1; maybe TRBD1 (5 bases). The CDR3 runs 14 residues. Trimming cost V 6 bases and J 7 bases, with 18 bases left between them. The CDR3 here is CASRPGLGGGEAFF. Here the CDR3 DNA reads TGTGCCAGCAGACCGGGACTGGGTGGGGGTGAAGCTTTCTTT.

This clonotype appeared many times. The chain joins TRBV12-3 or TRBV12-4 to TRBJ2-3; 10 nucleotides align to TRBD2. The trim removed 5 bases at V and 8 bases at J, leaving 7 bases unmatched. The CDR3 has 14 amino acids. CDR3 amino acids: CASSPRTSGGTQYF. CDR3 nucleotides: TGTGCCAGCAGTCCGAGGACTAGCGGCGGTACGCAGTATTTT.

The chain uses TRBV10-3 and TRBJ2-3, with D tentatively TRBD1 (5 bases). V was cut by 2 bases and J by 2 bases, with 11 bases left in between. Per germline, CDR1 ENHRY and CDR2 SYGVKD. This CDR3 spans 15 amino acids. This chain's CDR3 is CAISEQGGPTDTQYF. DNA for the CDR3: TGTGCCATCAGTGAGCAGGGCGGCCCCACAGATACGCAGTATTTT.

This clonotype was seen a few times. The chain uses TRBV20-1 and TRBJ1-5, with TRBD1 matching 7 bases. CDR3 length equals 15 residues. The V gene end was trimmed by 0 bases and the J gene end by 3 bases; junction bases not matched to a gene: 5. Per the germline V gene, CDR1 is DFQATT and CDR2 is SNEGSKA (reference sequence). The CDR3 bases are TGCAGTGCTAGAGATCCGGGACAGTACAATCAGCCCCAGCATTTT. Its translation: CSARDPGQYNQPQHF.

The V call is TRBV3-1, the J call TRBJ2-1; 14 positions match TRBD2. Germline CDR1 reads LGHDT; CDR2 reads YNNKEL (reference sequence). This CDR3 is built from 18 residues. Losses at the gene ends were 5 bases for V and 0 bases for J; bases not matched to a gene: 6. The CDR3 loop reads CASSNGLAGGGSYNEQFF. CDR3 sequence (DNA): TGTGCCAGCAGCAATGGACTAGCGGGGGGTGGCTCCTACAATGAGCAGTTCTTC.

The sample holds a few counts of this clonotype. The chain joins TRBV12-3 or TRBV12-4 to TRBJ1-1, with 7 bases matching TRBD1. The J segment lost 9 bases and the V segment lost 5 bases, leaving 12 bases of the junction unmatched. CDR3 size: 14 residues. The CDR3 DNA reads TGTGCCAGCAGTAGGGGGGGGTCGACAGGGAAAGCTTTCTTT. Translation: CASSRGGSTGKAFF.

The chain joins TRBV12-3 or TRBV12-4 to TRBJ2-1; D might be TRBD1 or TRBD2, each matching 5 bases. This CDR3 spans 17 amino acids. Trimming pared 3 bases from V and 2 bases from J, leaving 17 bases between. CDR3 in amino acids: CASSFYVFGGTYNEQFF. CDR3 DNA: TGTGCCAGCAGTTTCTACGTCTTTGGGGGTACCTACAATGAGCAGTTCTTC.

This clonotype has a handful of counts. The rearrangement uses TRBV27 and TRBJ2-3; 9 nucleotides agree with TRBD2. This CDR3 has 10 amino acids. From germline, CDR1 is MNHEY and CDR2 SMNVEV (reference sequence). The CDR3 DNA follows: TGTGCAGCGGGGGGCGATACGCAGTATTTT. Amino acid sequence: CAAGGDTQYF.

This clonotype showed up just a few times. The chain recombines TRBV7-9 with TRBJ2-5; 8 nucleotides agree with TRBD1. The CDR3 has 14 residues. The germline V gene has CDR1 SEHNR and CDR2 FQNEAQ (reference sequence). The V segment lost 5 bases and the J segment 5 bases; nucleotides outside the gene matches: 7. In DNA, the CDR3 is TGTGCCAGCAGCGTGGACAGGGATCGGGAGACCCAGTACTTC. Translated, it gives CASSVDRDRETQYF.

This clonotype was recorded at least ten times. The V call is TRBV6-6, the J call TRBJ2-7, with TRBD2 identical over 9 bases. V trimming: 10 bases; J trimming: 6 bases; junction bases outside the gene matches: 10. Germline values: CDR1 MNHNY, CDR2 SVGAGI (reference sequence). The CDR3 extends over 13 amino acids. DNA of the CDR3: TGTGCCACCCAACAGCGGGGGGAAAGCGAGCAGTACTTC. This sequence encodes CATQQRGESEQYF.